This TCR beta chain was identified in a study of blood T cell repertoires in COVID-19. Measured with immunoSEQ multiplex PCR; TCRdb has only the in-frame clones, and not every one. The sample has about 210,000 clones, about 86% seen once. Germline assignment: CDR1 SGDLS and CDR2 YYNGEE. The V end was cut by 0 bases, the J end by 1 base, with 7 bases between. This CDR3 is built from 14 residues. This receptor was obtained from a woman aged 70 to 79 with acute or convalescent COVID-19. The chain links TRBV9 to TRBJ1-2, with unresolved D. The sequenced material came from peripheral blood. The CDR3 loop reads CASSVETDNYGYTF. The CDR3 DNA follows: TGTGCCAGCAGCGTAGAGACTGATAACTATGGCTACACCTTC.